This entry features one T cell receptor beta chain sequence. Its antigen is currently not known. No base quality information exists; no much larger clone differs at one position. This entry belongs to a study of blood T cell repertoires in COVID-19 (TCRdb year 2020). Broadly, across the study: Samples from collaborators originated in the United States, Italy and Spain and spanned both the acute and convalescent phases of COVID-19. The repertoires were released in a freely available public database meant as a resource for research on the immune response to SARS-CoV-2. Subjects who had been exposed to COVID-19, were actively infected with it, or had recovered from it provided the deeply sampled blood TCRbeta repertoires that made up the dataset. The material from the prospective study consisted of cDNA or gDNA derived from T cells, B-cell-depleted T cells, or PBMCs. A de-identified subject ID, COVID-19 status, age in years and sex were almost always included in the sample metadata. Where available, HLA class I and class II types were obtained from metadata supplied by the sample provider rather than from assay-based typing. The samples were drawn from the first 160 participants of the ongoing ImmuneRACE study and from some 1,300 subjects provided by 6 global collaborators.

TCRbeta CDR3 regions were amplified from genomic DNA by means of the immunoSEQ Assay, a bias-controlled multiplex PCR. In the original analysis: The number of nucleated cells in each sample was estimated by amplification of reference gene primers within the assay. Sequence reads were collapsed and filtered to measure the absolute abundance of every unique TCRbeta CDR3 rearrangement. For each sample, productive Simpson clonality was calculated as the square root of Simpson's diversity index over productive rearrangements. Imported from immuneACCESS, the table was reduced by TCRdb to in-frame sequences with V and J called. These copies leave out some clones; in studies compared against another copy, an unresolved V gene accounts for under half, and the cause of the remainder is not known. That table is the source of V, J and clone size, and D and trimming were worked out from the DNA. This sample comprises about 140,000 clones, about 80% of them detected only once. The ten top clones hold less than 3% of the sample.

Participants in the prospective study were enrolled through a virtual design, were aged 18 to 89 years, and lived in 24 United States geographic areas. To assign participants to cohorts, the prospective study relied on clinical history that participants themselves reported in a screening survey and a study questionnaire. For ImmuneRACE Cohort 3, a participant was defined as recovered based on two consecutive negative NP/OP PCR tests, clearance by a healthcare professional, or resolution of symptoms. In the prospective study, whole blood, serum and a nasopharyngeal or oropharyngeal swab were collected from each participant by mobile phlebotomists. Participants in the prospective study had the option to provide additional blood draws and questionnaires over a roughly 2-month period. Before DNA extraction, prospective study blood samples were shipped either frozen or at room temperature. From cysteine to phenylalanine, the CDR3 is 13 amino acids long. CDR3 DNA only is kept here, 39 bases in frame from base 1. Trimming takes 0 bases from V and 6 bases from J, and the germline ends sit 10 bases apart. Based on the germline V gene, the CDR1 and CDR2 sequences are SGHDT and YYEEEE.

General conclusions and limits of the study: The quantity of clinical and demographic metadata differed by source and by participant and was supplied without curation.

The sequence was collected from a woman between 45 and 60 years old who had recovered from COVID-19. Here the chain combines TRBV5-6 and TRBJ2-7; D gene: possibly TRBD1, on 5 matching bases. The sequenced sample was PBMCs or T cells enriched from blood (not recorded which). The CDR3 is CASSLGQHLEQYF. The DNA sequence reads TGTGCCAGCAGCTTGGGACAGCATCTCGAGCAGTACTTC.